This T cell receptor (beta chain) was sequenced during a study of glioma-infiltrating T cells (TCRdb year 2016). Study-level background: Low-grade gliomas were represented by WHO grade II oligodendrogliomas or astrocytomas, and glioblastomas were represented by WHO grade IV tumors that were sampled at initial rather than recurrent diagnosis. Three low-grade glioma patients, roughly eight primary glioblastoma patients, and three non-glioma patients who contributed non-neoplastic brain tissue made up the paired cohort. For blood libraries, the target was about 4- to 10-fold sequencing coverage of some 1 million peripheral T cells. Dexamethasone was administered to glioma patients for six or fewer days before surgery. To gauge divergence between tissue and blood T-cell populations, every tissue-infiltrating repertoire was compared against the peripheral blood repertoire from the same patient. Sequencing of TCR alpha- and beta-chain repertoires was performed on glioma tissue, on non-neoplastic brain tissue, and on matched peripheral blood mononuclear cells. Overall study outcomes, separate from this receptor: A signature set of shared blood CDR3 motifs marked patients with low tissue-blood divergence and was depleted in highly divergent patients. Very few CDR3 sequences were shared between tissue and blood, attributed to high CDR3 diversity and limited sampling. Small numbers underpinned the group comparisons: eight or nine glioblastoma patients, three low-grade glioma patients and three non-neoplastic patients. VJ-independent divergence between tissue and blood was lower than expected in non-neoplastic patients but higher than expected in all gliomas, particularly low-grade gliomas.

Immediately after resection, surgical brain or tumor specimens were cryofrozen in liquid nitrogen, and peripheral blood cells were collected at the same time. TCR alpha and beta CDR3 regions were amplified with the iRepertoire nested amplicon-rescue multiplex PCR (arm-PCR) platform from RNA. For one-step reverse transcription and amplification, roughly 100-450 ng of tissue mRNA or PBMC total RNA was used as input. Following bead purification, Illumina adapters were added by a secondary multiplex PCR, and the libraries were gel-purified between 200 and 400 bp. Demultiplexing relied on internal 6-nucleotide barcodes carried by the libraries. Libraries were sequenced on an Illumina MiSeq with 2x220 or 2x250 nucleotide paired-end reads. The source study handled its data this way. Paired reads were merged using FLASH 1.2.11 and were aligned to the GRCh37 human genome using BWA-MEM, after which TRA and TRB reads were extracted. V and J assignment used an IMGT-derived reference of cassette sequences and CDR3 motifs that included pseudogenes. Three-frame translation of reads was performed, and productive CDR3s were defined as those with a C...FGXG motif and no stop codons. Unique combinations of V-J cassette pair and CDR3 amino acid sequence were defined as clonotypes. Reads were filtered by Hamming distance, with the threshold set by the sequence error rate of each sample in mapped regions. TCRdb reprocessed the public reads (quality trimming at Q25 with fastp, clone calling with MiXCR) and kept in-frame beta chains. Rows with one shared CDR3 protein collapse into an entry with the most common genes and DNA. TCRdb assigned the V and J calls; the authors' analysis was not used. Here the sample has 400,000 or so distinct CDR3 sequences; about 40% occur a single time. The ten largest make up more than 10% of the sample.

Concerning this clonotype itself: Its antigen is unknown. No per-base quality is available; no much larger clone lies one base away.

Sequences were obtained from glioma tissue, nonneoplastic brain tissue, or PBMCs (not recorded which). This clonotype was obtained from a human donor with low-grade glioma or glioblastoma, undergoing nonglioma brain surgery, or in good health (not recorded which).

In nucleotide form, the sequence is TGCGCCAGCAGCCAACTGAGGCCCCTAGCGGACCACTCCTACGAGCAGTACTTC. The resulting protein is CASSQLRPLADHSYEQYF. In this chain, TRBV4-1 is recombined with TRBJ2-7; the central 7 bases match TRBD2. V is pruned by 2 bases and J by 0 bases, leaving 13 bases of the junction without a gene match. According to the germline V gene, CDR1 reads MGHRA and CDR2 reads YSYEKL. The CDR3 runs 18 residues from the cysteine to the phenylalanine. Only the CDR3 DNA stays, 54 bases, in frame from base 1.